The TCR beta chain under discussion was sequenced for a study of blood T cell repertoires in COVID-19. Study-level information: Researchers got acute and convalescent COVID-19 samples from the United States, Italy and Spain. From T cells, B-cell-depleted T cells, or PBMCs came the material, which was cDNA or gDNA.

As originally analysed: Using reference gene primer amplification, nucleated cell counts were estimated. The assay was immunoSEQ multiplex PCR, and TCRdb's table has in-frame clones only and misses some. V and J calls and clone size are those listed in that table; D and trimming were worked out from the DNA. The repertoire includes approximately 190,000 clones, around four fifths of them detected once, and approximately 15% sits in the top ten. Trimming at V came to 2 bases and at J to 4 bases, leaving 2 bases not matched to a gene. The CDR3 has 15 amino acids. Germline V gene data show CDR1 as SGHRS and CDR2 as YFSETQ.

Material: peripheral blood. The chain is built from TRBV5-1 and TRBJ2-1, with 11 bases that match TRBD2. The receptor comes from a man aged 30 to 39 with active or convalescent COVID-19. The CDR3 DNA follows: TGCGCCAGCAGCTTAGGGACTAGCGGTTACAATGAGCAGTTCTTC. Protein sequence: CASSLGTSGYNEQFF.